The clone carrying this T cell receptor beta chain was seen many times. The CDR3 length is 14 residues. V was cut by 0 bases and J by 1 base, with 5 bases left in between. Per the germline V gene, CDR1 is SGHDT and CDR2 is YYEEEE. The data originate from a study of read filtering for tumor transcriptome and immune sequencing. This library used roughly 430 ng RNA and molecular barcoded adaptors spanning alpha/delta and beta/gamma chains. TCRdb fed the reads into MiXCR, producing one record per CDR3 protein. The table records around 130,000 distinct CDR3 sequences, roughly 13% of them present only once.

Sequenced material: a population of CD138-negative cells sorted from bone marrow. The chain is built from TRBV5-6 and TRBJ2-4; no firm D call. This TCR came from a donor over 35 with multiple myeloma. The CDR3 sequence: CASSLEGAKNIQYF. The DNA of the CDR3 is TGTGCCAGCAGCTTGGAAGGGGCCAAAAACATTCAGTACTTC.